These T cell receptor beta chains were read from a single sample in a study of T cell responses to AZD1222 COVID-19 vaccine. Generated by immunoSEQ multiplex PCR, the TCRdb table keeps only in-frame clones and is missing some. The profile shows 150,000 or so clones, approximately 90% of them singletons. The sample was peripheral blood, taken 28 days after the second dose of the MenACWY control vaccine. All receptors come from an adult who received the MenACWY meningococcal vaccine as a control. Each CDR3 is given with its conserved first and last residue. Fields, in order: J gene, clone size, V gene, D gene, CDR3 protein, CDR3 DNA. The D gene is left open where the match is weak. Expanded clones are given a class, and other clones once, few, many or no size at all.

>TRBJ2-2|.|TRBV2|TRBD1
CASRRQGAPGELFF
TGTGCCAGCAGGAGACAGGGGGCCCCCGGGGAGCTGTTTTTT
>TRBJ2-1|once|TRBV19|.
CASSIGSYNEQFF
TGTGCCAGTAGTATAGGGTCCTACAATGAGCAGTTCTTC
>TRBJ2-1|.|TRBV10-1|.
CASSEFVLYEGNEQFF
TGCGCCAGCAGTGAGTTCGTGCTCTATGAGGGGAATGAGCAGTTCTTC
>TRBJ1-6|.|TRBV3-1/TRBV3-2|.
CASSQGSTLYNSPLHF
TGTGCCAGCAGCCAAGGTTCGACCCTATATAATTCACCCCTCCACTTT
>TRBJ1-1|.|TRBV10-1|TRBD1
CASSEGAGGGLGTEAFF
TGCGCCAGCAGTGAAGGGGCAGGGGGCGGGCTGGGCACTGAAGCTTTCTTT
>TRBJ1-5|once|TRBV3-1/TRBV3-2|TRBD1
CASSPTGSYQPQHF
TGTGCCAGCAGCCCGACAGGGTCCTACCAGCCCCAGCATTTT
>TRBJ2-1|.|TRBV29-1|.
CSADKPYNEQFF
TGCAGCGCGGACAAGCCTTACAATGAGCAGTTCTTC
>TRBJ1-6|.|TRBV27|.
CASSRTDNSPLHF
TGTGCCAGCTCAAGGACAGATAATTCACCCCTCCACTTT
>TRBJ1-2|.|TRBV20-1|.
CSAGAFYGYTF
TGCAGTGCCGGGGCCTTCTATGGCTACACCTTC
>TRBJ2-4|once|TRBV5-1|.
CASSLESRAKNIQYF
TGCGCCAGCAGCTTGGAGTCACGCGCCAAAAACATTCAGTACTTC
>TRBJ2-2|.|TRBV19|.
CASSKSDPFSNTGELFF
TGTGCCAGTAGTAAAAGCGATCCCTTTTCTAACACCGGGGAGCTGTTTTTT
>TRBJ2-7|.|TRBV12-5|.
CASGLGTPNDF
TGTGCTAGTGGTTTGGGGACCCCTAATGACTTC
>TRBJ1-3|.|TRBV7-9|.
CASSLGVGSSGNTIYF
TGTGCCAGCAGCTTAGGGGTCGGGAGCTCTGGAAACACCATATATTTT
>TRBJ2-2|.|TRBV28|.
CAGRNQNTGELFF
TGTGCCGGACGAAACCAGAACACCGGGGAGCTGTTTTTT
>TRBJ1-2|.|TRBV5-1|.
CASRPSSYYGYTF
TGCGCCAGCCGGCCCTCCAGCTACTATGGCTACACCTTC
>TRBJ2-2|once|TRBV18|TRBD2
CASSPPNQLAVRSGELFF
TGTGCCAGCTCACCACCGAACCAACTAGCGGTGAGGAGCGGGGAGCTGTTTTTT
>TRBJ2-7|.|TRBV19|.
CASRGKSYEQYF
TGTGCCAGTAGAGGGAAGTCCTACGAGCAGTACTTC
>TRBJ1-2|few|TRBV25-1|.
CASSESRNYGYTF
TGTGCCAGCAGTGAATCCAGAAACTATGGCTACACCTTC
>TRBJ2-7|.|TRBV5-1|TRBD2
CASSLGGLAAFYEQYF
TGCGCCAGCAGCTTGGGAGGACTAGCGGCTTTCTACGAGCAGTACTTC
>TRBJ1-5|.|TRBV18|.
CASSPEGRAQPQHF
TGTGCCAGCTCACCCGAAGGGCGAGCACAGCCCCAGCATTTT
>TRBJ2-5|.|TRBV6-2/TRBV6-3|.
CASSYGGGFHLQETQYF
TGTGCCAGCAGTTACGGCGGCGGCTTCCACCTTCAAGAGACCCAGTACTTC
>TRBJ2-2|.|TRBV6-5|.
CASTIRQANTGELFF
TGTGCCAGCACTATAAGACAGGCTAACACCGGGGAGCTGTTTTTT
>TRBJ1-1|.|TRBV5-4|.
CASKGPNTEAFF
TGTGCCAGCAAAGGGCCGAACACTGAAGCTTTCTTT
>TRBJ2-4|.|TRBV27|.
CAGINIQYF
TGTGCCGGGATAAACATTCAGTACTTC
>TRBJ1-4|.|TRBV29-1|TRBD1
CSVNGVQGLRDEKLFF
TGCAGCGTAAATGGGGTACAGGGGCTAAGGGATGAAAAACTGTTTTTT
>TRBJ2-7|.|TRBV7-9|.
CASSLAGTGDEQYF
TGTGCCAGCAGCTTAGCGGGGACCGGCGACGAGCAGTACTTC
>TRBJ2-7|.|TRBV3-1/TRBV3-2|.
CASSQGRTYEQYF
TGTGCCAGCAGCCAAGGGCGCACCTACGAGCAGTACTTC
>TRBJ2-7|.|TRBV6-2/TRBV6-3|TRBD2
CASSRSEPGLAGNEQYF
TGTGCCAGCAGCCGATCAGAACCGGGACTAGCGGGAAACGAGCAGTACTTC
>TRBJ1-2|.|TRBV4-1|TRBD1
CASSQDTSNRGSYTF
TGCGCCAGCAGCCAAGATACCTCCAACAGGGGAAGCTACACCTTC
>TRBJ2-1|.|TRBV27|.
CASSLGLDQQFF
TGTGCCAGCAGTTTAGGGTTAGATCAGCAGTTCTTC
>TRBJ2-3|.|TRBV5-8|.
CASSFGLELADTQYF
TGTGCCAGCAGCTTTGGGCTAGAATTAGCAGATACGCAGTATTTT